This T cell receptor beta chain comes out of a study of cytomegalovirus exposure and HLA in healthy donors. Study-wide findings and caveats: Earlier results showed most TCR beta V segments being productive about 87% or about 30% of the time. Donor immune exposure was known only as CMV serostatus. Sequencing likely generated an artifact that appeared as a cluster of highly shared sequence variants.

V was pared by 3 bases and J by 5 bases, with 6 bases of the junction left unmatched. Germline V gene data show CDR1 as MDHEN and CDR2 as SYDVKM. The CDR3 consists of 16 residues. Comments on this clone: Antigen: not known.

Both 60 Vbeta primers and 13 Jbeta primers went into the PCR. This table comes from immunoSEQ multiplex PCR, and its TCRdb copy is limited to in-frame clones, with some not included. In the table there are under 130,000 clones, about four fifths of which are singletons. V is TRBV28 and J is TRBJ2-2; 10 bases line up with TRBD1. The sequence was collected from a young man in good health and CMV-seronegative. Sequencing was performed on PBMCs. CDR3 coding DNA: TGTGCCAGCAGTTTCCCGGACAGGGGGGAAACCGGGGAGCTGTTTTTT. Protein: CASSFPDRGETGELFF.